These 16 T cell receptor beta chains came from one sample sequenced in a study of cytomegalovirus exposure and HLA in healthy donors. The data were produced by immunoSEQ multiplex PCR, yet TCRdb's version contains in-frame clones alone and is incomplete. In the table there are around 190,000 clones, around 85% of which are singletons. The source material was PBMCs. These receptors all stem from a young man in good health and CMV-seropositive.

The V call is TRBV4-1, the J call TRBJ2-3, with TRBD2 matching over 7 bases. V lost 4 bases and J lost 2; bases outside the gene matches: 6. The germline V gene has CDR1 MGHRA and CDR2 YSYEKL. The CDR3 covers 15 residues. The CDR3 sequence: CASSPASGVTDTQYF. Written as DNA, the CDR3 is TGCGCCAGCAGCCCGGCTAGCGGTGTCACAGATACGCAGTATTTT.

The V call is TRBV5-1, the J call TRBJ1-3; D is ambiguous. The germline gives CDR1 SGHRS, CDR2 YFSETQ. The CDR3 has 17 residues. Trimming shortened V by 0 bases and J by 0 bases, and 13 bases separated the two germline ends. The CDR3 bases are TGCGCCAGCAGCTTGGGGTTGGGCAGAGACTCTGGAAACACCATATATTTT. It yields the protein CASSLGLGRDSGNTIYF.

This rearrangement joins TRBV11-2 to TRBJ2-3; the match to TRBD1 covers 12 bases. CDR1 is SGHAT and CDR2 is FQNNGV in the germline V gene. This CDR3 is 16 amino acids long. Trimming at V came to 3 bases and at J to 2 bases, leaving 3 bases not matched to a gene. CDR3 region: CASSLRDRGPTDTQYF. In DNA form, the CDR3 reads TGTGCCAGCAGCTTGAGGGACAGGGGGCCCACAGATACGCAGTATTTT.

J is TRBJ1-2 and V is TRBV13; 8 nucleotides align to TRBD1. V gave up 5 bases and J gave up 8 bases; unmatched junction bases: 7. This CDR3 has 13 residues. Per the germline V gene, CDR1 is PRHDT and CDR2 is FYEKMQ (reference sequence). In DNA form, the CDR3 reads TGTGCCAGCAGCCCAGGGGGCGATGGAGGCTACACCTTC. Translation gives CASSPGGDGGYTF. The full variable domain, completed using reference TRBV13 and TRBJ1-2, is AAGVIQSPRHLIKEKRETATLKCYPIPRHDTVYWYQQGPGQDPQFLISFYEKMQSDKGSIPDRFSAQQFSDYHSELNMSSLELGDSALYFCASSPGGDGGYTFGSGTRLTVV.

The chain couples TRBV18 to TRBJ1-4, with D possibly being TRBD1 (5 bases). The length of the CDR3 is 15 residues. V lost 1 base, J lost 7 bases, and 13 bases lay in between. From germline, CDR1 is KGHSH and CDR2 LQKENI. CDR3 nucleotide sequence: TGTGCCAGCTCACCACATAGGGGTGACGGTGAAAAACTGTTTTTT. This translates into CASSPHRGDGEKLFF.

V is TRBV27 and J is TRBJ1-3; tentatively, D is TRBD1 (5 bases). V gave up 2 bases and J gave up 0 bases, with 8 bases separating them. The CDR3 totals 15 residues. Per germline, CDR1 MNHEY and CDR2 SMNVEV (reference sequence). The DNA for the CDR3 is TGTGCCAGCAGTTTAAGGGGCACCTCTGGAAACACCATATATTTT. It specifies CASSLRGTSGNTIYF.

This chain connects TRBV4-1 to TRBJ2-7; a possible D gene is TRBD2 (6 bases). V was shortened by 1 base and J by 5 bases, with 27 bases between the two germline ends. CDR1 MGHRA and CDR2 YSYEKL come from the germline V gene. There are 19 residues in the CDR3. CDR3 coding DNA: TGCGCCAGCAGCCAAGCGGGGAGAGGGGCGGGAATAAGAAAAAACGAGCAGTACTTC. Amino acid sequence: CASSQAGRGAGIRKNEQYF.

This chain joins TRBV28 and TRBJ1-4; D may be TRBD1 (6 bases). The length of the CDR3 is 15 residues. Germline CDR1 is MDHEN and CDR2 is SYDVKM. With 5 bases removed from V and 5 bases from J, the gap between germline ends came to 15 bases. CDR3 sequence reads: CASSRLGGQNEKLFF. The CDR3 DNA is TGTGCCAGCAGTCGCTTAGGGGGTCAGAATGAAAAACTGTTTTTT.

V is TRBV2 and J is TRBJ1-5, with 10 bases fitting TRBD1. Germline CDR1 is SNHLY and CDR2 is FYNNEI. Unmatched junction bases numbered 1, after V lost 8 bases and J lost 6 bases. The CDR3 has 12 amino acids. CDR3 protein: CASRTGGQPQHF. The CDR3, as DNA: TGTGCCAGCCGGACAGGGGGTCAGCCCCAGCATTTT.

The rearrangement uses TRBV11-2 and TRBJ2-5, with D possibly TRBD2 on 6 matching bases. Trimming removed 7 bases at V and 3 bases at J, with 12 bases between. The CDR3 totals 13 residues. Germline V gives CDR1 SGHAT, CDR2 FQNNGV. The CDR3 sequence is CASTFSGEETQYF. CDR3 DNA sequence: TGTGCCAGCACCTTCTCGGGAGAAGAGACCCAGTACTTC.

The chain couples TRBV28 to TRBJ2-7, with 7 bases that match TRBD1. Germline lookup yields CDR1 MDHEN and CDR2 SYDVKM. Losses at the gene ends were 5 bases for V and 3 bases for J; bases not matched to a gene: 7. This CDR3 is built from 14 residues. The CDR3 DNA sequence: TGTGCCAGCAGTCCCCCTAGGGACAGCTACGAGCAGTACTTC. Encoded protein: CASSPPRDSYEQYF.

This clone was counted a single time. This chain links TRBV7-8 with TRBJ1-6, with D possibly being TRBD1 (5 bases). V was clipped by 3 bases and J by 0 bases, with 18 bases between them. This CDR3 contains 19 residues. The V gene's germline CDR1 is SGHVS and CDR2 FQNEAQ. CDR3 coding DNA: TGTGCCAGCAGCTTTCAACCCATTGACAGAAGCTCCTATAATTCACCCCTCCACTTT. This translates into CASSFQPIDRSSYNSPLHF.

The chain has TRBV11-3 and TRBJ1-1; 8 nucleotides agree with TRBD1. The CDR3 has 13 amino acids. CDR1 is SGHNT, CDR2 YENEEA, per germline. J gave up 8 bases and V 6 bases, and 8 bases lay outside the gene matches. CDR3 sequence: CASRHQGAYEAFF. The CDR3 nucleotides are TGTGCCAGCAGACATCAGGGGGCTTACGAAGCTTTCTTT.

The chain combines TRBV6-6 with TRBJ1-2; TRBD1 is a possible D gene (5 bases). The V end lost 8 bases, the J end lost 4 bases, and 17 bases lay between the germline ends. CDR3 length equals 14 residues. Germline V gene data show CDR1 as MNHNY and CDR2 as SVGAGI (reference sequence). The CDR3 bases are TGTGCCAGCTTTGACCAGGGAGGTGGCTATGGCTACACCTTC. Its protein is CASFDQGGGYGYTF.

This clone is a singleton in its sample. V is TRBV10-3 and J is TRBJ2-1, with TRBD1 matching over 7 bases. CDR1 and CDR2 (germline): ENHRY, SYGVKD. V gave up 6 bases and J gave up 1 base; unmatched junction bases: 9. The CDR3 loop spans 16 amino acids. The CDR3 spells CAIRGATGASYNEQFF. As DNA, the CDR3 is TGTGCCATCAGGGGGGCAACAGGGGCGTCCTACAATGAGCAGTTCTTC.

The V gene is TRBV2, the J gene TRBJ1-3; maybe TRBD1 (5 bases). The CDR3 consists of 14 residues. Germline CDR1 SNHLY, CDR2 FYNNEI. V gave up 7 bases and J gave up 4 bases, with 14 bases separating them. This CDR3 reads CASKAGNPGNTIYF. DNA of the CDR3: TGTGCCAGCAAGGCAGGGAATCCAGGAAACACCATATATTTT.